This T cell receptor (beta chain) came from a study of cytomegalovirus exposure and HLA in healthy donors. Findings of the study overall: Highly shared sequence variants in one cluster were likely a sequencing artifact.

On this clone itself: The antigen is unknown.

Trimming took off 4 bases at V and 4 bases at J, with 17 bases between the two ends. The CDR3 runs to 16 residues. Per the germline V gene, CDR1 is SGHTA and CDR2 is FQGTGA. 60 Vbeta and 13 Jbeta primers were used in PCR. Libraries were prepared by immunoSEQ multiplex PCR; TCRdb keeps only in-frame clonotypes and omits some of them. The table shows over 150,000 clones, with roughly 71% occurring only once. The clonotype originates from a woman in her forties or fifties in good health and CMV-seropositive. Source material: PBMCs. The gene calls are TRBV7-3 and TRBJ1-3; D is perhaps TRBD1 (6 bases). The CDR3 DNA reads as TGTGCCAGCAGCTCACAGGGACCTACTACAGGAAACACCATATATTTT. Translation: CASSSQGPTTGNTIYF. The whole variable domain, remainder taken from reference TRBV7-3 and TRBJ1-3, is GAGVSQTPSNKVTEKGKYVELRCDPISGHTALYWYRQSLGQGPEFLIYFQGTGAADDSGLPNDRFFAVRPEGSVSTLKIQRTERGDSAVYLCASSSQGPTTGNTIYFGEGSWLTVV.